Following are 31 T cell receptor beta chains from one sample sequenced in a study of OX40 agonist ivuxolimab in advanced cancers. Libraries were prepared by immunoSEQ multiplex PCR; TCRdb keeps only in-frame clonotypes and omits some of them. This sample has about 89,000 clones, with 90% to 95% found just once. The sequences come from CD4+ or CD8+ T cells sorted from blood, collected in a trial of the OX40 agonist ivuxolimab. The receptors were sampled from an adult with an advanced solid tumor such as melanoma, head and neck, liver or kidney cancer.

J is TRBJ2-1 and V is TRBV6-5; 12 positions match TRBD1. The V gene end was trimmed by 4 bases and the J gene end by 7 bases; junction bases not matched to a gene: 5. Looked up from germline, CDR1 is MNHEY and CDR2 is SVGAGI. The CDR3 spans 15 residues. CDR3 protein: CASSSGTGGINEQFF. The CDR3 DNA sequence: TGTGCCAGCAGTTCTGGGACAGGGGGCATTAATGAGCAGTTCTTC.

V and J are TRBV5-6 and TRBJ2-5, with unresolved D. The CDR3 has 15 amino acids. The germline V gene encodes CDR1 SGHDT and CDR2 YYEEEE. V lost 1 base and J 2 bases, leaving 12 bases between the germline ends. CDR3 nucleotides: TGTGCCAGCAGCTTGTTGCCCGGCTATCAAGAGACCCAGTACTTC. Its translation: CASSLLPGYQETQYF.

The count of this clone is one. The chain has TRBV4-2 and TRBJ1-6; D is unclear. The CDR3 has 15 amino acids. V lost 1 base, J lost 7 bases, and 11 bases lay in between. Per the germline V gene, CDR1 is LGHNA and CDR2 is YNFKEQ. The CDR3 sequence: CASSQALMGNSPLHF. CDR3 sequence (DNA): TGTGCCAGCAGCCAAGCCCTGATGGGGAATTCACCCCTCCACTTT.

The V gene is TRBV9, the J gene TRBJ1-6, with TRBD1 matching over 8 bases. Germline V gives CDR1 SGDLS, CDR2 YYNGEE. J lost 10 bases, V lost 1 base, and 7 bases had no gene match. This CDR3 comprises 15 residues. The CDR3 nucleotides are TGTGCCAGCAGCGTATTCGGGACAGGTTTCTCACCCCTCCACTTT. This gives the protein CASSVFGTGFSPLHF.

The chain is built from TRBV28 and TRBJ1-3; 8 nucleotides match TRBD1. V trimming: 6 bases; J trimming: 4 bases; junction bases outside the gene matches: 5. Per germline, CDR1 MDHEN and CDR2 SYDVKM. The CDR3 is made up of 14 amino acids. The CDR3 coding sequence is TGTGCCAGCAGGCGGACAGGGTACGGAAACACCATATATTTT. It encodes CASRRTGYGNTIYF.

The rearrangement joins TRBV30 to TRBJ1-2; TRBD1 matches at 9 bases. V lost 3 bases, J lost 5 bases, and 7 bases stayed unmatched. The CDR3 covers 14 residues. The germline V gene has CDR1 GTSNPN and CDR2 SVGIG (reference sequence). This CDR3 is CAWSQGQGGYGYTF. CDR3 bases: TGTGCCTGGAGCCAGGGACAGGGCGGATATGGCTACACCTTC.

V usage is TRBV6-5 and J usage is TRBJ1-1; D not resolved. Germline V gene lookup returns CDR1 MNHEY and CDR2 SVGAGI. V lost 3 bases and J lost 5, with 10 bases in between. There are 13 residues in the CDR3. CDR3 nucleotide sequence: TGTGCCAGCAGTTATAGGGCTCGGACTGAAGCTTTCTTT. This gives the protein CASSYRARTEAFF.

Remarks on this clone: This CDR3 is also generated by other DNA sequences in the sample. The chain carries TRBV5-1 and TRBJ2-6, with D perhaps matching TRBD1 (6 bases). The germline V gene encodes CDR1 SGHRS and CDR2 YFSETQ. Trimming pared 0 bases from V and 2 bases from J, leaving 9 bases between. The CDR3 totals 16 residues. The CDR3 loop reads CASSLVGGTGANVLTF. DNA of the CDR3: TGCGCCAGCAGCTTGGTTGGGGGCACTGGGGCCAACGTCCTGACTTTC.

The CDR3 region is CASSFRRGLNQPQHF. DNA for the CDR3: TGTGCCAGCAGTTTTCGCAGGGGGCTAAATCAGCCCCAGCATTTT. The rearrangement uses TRBV28 and TRBJ1-5; TRBD1 matches 8 bases. Looked up from germline, CDR1 is MDHEN and CDR2 is SYDVKM. The V segment lost 3 bases and the J segment 4 bases; nucleotides outside the gene matches: 5. The CDR3 consists of 15 residues. The full variable domain, in which reference TRBV28 and TRBJ1-5 provide the parts outside the CDR3, is DVKVTQSSRYLVKRTGEKVFLECVQDMDHENMFWYRQDPGLGLRLIYFSYDVKMKEKGDIPEGYSVSREKKERFSLILESASTNQTSMYLCASSFRRGLNQPQHFGDGTRLSIL.

The chain employs TRBV5-1 and TRBJ2-2; D possibly corresponds to TRBD1 (5 bases). The V and J ends lost 4 bases and 5 bases respectively, with 21 bases between them. Germline CDR1 is SGHRS and CDR2 is YFSETQ. This CDR3 comprises 17 residues. The CDR3 region is CASSVGLDVSGTGELFF. The CDR3 nucleotides read TGCGCCAGCAGCGTGGGGCTTGACGTGAGTGGGACCGGGGAGCTGTTTTTT.

The V and J genes are TRBV5-6 and TRBJ2-3; 16 nucleotides align to TRBD2. Trimming removed 4 bases from V and 6 bases from J; junction bases left unmatched: 5. Germline assignment: CDR1 SGHDT and CDR2 YYEEEE. The CDR3 extends over 16 amino acids. The CDR3 is CASSTGLAGGLDTQYF. CDR3 bases: TGTGCCAGCAGCACGGGACTAGCGGGAGGGTTGGATACGCAGTATTTT.

The CDR3 DNA is TGTGCCAGCAGTCTTGGAAACACCATATATTTT. Translation: CASSLGNTIYF. This chain joins TRBV28 and TRBJ1-3, with D unresolved. Germline CDR1 reads MDHEN; CDR2 reads SYDVKM. The CDR3 loop spans 11 amino acids. V lost 5 bases, J lost 3 bases, and 2 bases lay in between.

The V gene is TRBV2, the J gene TRBJ1-4; the D gene is possibly TRBD1 (6 bases). Trimming pared 6 bases from V and 7 bases from J, leaving 15 bases between. Germline CDR1 reads SNHLY; CDR2 reads FYNNEI. CDR3 length: 14 residues. CDR3 region: CASRLEGGGEKLFF. The CDR3 DNA follows: TGTGCCAGCAGATTGGAGGGAGGGGGTGAAAAACTGTTTTTT.

This clone was counted once. The V call is TRBV5-1, the J call TRBJ2-1; no reliable D call. Trimming removed 1 base at V and 0 bases at J, with 5 bases between. Germline CDR1 SGHRS, CDR2 YFSETQ. The CDR3 contains 14 residues. The CDR3 DNA follows: TGCGCCAGCAGCTTGATTAGCTCCTACAATGAGCAGTTCTTC. It translates to CASSLISSYNEQFF. Full variable domain (missing parts from reference TRBV5-1 and TRBJ2-1): KAGVTQTPRYLIKTRGQQVTLSCSPISGHRSVSWYQQTPGQGLQFLFEYFSETQRNKGNFPGRFSGRQFSNSRSEMNVSTLELGDSALYLCASSLISSYNEQFFGPGTRLTVL.

The rearrangement joins TRBV28 to TRBJ1-2; possible D gene TRBD1, 5 bases. Between the trimmed V and J ends, which lost 6 bases and 2 bases, there was a span of 13 bases. Per the germline V gene, CDR1 is MDHEN and CDR2 is SYDVKM. This CDR3 has 14 amino acids. The CDR3 DNA sequence: TGTGCCAGCAGGGGGGGACCGAGGAACTATGGCTACACCTTC. Encoded protein: CASRGGPRNYGYTF.

The V and J genes are TRBV18 and TRBJ1-1; TRBD1 aligns across 8 bases. The CDR3 runs to 15 residues. The germline gives CDR1 KGHSH, CDR2 LQKENI. J lost 0 bases, V lost 5 bases, and 5 bases had no gene match. The CDR3 nucleotides are TGTGCCAGCTCAAGGAGACAGGGGTTGAACACTGAAGCTTTCTTT. Translating it yields CASSRRQGLNTEAFF.

The chain uses TRBV28 and TRBJ1-1; D may be TRBD1 (5 bases). The CDR3 has 13 amino acids. Trimming took off 5 bases at V and 8 bases at J, with 15 bases between the two ends. Germline assignment: CDR1 MDHEN and CDR2 SYDVKM. The CDR3 loop reads CASSLGVIGEAFF. The DNA of the CDR3 is TGTGCCAGCAGTCTAGGGGTGATAGGAGAAGCTTTCTTT.

As for this clone: Other DNA sequences of this sample code for an identical CDR3. The chain recombines TRBV5-1 with TRBJ2-1; D is unclear. Germline values: CDR1 SGHRS, CDR2 YFSETQ. The CDR3 is made up of 14 amino acids. V dropped 0 bases and J dropped 0 bases, with 4 bases sitting between them. The CDR3 coding sequence is TGCGCCAGCAGCTTGGGCGTCTCCTACAATGAGCAGTTCTTC. It codes for CASSLGVSYNEQFF.

The V call is TRBV6-6, the J call TRBJ2-1; D is unresolved. The length of the CDR3 is 13 residues. Germline V lookup: CDR1 MNHNY, CDR2 SVGAGI (reference sequence). V dropped 1 base and J dropped 9 bases, with 10 bases sitting between them. DNA of the CDR3: TGTGCCAGCAGTTACTTTTTCGTGGGTGAGCAGTTCTTC. Translation gives CASSYFFVGEQFF.

The chain carries TRBV19 and TRBJ2-1; a possible D gene is TRBD2 (6 bases). Deletions cut 5 bases from V and 4 bases from J, with 12 bases between. The germline V gene has CDR1 LNHDA and CDR2 SQIVND (reference sequence). This CDR3 has 14 residues. CDR3: CASSGGTVYNEQFF. CDR3 DNA sequence: TGTGCCAGTAGTGGGGGGACGGTTTACAATGAGCAGTTCTTC.

The chain recombines TRBV6-5 with TRBJ2-3; D remains unclear. Germline CDR1 and CDR2: MNHEY and SVGAGI. Trimming took 2 bases from V and 1 from J, leaving 1 base between them. This CDR3 contains 12 residues. CDR3 loop: CASSYGTDTQYF. CDR3 bases: TGTGCCAGCAGTTACGGCACAGATACGCAGTATTTT.

The V and J genes are TRBV7-2 and TRBJ1-6; D remains ambiguous. CDR1 is SGHTA, CDR2 FQGNSA, per germline. This CDR3 has 12 amino acids. The ends were cut back, 4 bases at V and 9 bases at J, with 7 bases in the middle. This CDR3 reads CASSSNSSPLHF. The DNA for the CDR3 is TGTGCCAGCAGCTCCAACAGTTCACCCCTCCACTTT.

The gene calls are TRBV7-3 and TRBJ2-5, with TRBD2 as a possible D gene (7 bases). This CDR3 is built from 14 residues. Between the trimmed V and J ends, which lost 4 bases and 3 bases, there was a span of 12 bases. Germline V gene sequence: CDR1 SGHTA, CDR2 FQGTGA. CDR3 in amino acids: CASSSWGGEETQYF. The CDR3 DNA is TGTGCCAGCAGCTCCTGGGGGGGCGAAGAGACCCAGTACTTC.

V is TRBV29-1 and J is TRBJ1-1, with 7 bases matching TRBD1. Looked up from germline, CDR1 is SQVTM and CDR2 is ANQGSEA. The CDR3 is 13 amino acids. The J segment lost 0 bases and the V segment lost 6 bases, leaving 4 bases of the junction unmatched. The chain's CDR3 is CSVGTDMNTEAFF. CDR3 DNA sequence: TGCAGCGTAGGGACAGACATGAACACTGAAGCTTTCTTT.

The V and J genes are TRBV10-3 and TRBJ1-6; TRBD1 matches at 10 bases. The germline V gene encodes CDR1 ENHRY and CDR2 SYGVKD. CDR3 length equals 13 residues. V was pared by 8 bases and J by 8 bases, with 3 bases of the junction left unmatched. CDR3: CAIGQGEYSPLHF. In DNA form, the CDR3 reads TGTGCCATCGGACAGGGGGAGTATTCACCCCTCCACTTT.

V and J are TRBV6-5 and TRBJ1-5; D gene unclear. CDR3 length: 13 residues. Germline CDR1 MNHEY, CDR2 SVGAGI. Between the trimmed V and J ends, which lost 6 bases and 6 bases, there was a span of 12 bases. The CDR3 loop is CASSPRLGQPQHF. The DNA of the CDR3 is TGTGCCAGCAGCCCACGTCTGGGTCAGCCCCAGCATTTT.

This rearrangement joins TRBV27 to TRBJ2-1; 8 bases are a match to TRBD2. The CDR3 runs to 11 residues. Germline CDR1 reads MNHEY; CDR2 reads SMNVEV (reference sequence). With 8 bases clipped from V and 7 bases from J, the junction kept 1 base outside the gene matches. This CDR3 is CASQRENEQFF. The CDR3 nucleotides are TGTGCCAGCCAGCGGGAGAATGAGCAGTTCTTC.

The chain is built from TRBV28 and TRBJ1-2, with TRBD1 matching 7 bases. CDR1 MDHEN and CDR2 SYDVKM come from the germline V gene. J was trimmed by 3 bases and V by 6 bases; bases with no gene match: 7. The length of the CDR3 is 14 residues. The CDR3 loop is CASRWTGGDYGYTF. CDR3 nucleotides: TGTGCCAGCAGGTGGACAGGCGGAGACTATGGCTACACCTTC.

CDR3 sequence reads: CASSLRSAYNEQFF. The CDR3 nucleotides are TGTGCCAGCAGCTTAAGGTCAGCCTACAATGAGCAGTTCTTC. The chain joins TRBV11-2 to TRBJ2-1; D not resolved. Trimming pared 2 bases from V and 2 bases from J, leaving 7 bases between. Germline CDR1 SGHAT, CDR2 FQNNGV. CDR3 length: 14 residues.

The chain employs TRBV27 and TRBJ2-5; possibly TRBD2 for D (7 bases). The CDR3 has 15 residues. Germline CDR1 MNHEY, CDR2 SMNVEV (reference sequence). V lost 5 bases and J 5 bases, leaving 18 bases between the germline ends. The CDR3: CASSGGGRARETQYF. DNA for the CDR3: TGTGCCAGCAGTGGCGGGGGCCGGGCGAGGGAGACCCAGTACTTC.

The chain recombines TRBV11-3 with TRBJ2-3; the D gene is possibly TRBD2 (6 bases). The V end was cut by 5 bases, the J end by 2 bases, with 11 bases between. Looked up from germline, CDR1 is SGHNT and CDR2 is YENEEA. The CDR3 has 14 residues. CDR3 coding DNA: TGTGCCAGCAGCCCGGGGACTTTCACAGATACGCAGTATTTT. Amino acid sequence: CASSPGTFTDTQYF.